Listed here is a single T cell receptor (beta chain). What it recognizes is unknown. TEMRA cells were FACS-enriched, while CD8+ and CD4+ T cells were negatively isolated. The data stem from a study of CD8 T cells in Susac syndrome. Study context: There were Susac syndrome patients who were therapy-naive at blood draw, others on corticosteroids, and others on intravenous immunoglobulin alone.

Looked up from germline, CDR1 is MNHEY and CDR2 is SVGAGI. The CDR3 has 13 amino acids. Trimming shortened V by 6 bases and J by 13 bases, and 19 bases separated the two germline ends. Study conclusions and caveats: Clonal expansion was missing from Susac syndrome CD4+ T cell repertoires. The study recognized that its TCR sequencing and HLA analysis covered a relatively small number of individuals.

The RNA input was roughly 0.45 to 1 ug, and it was reverse transcribed with random hexamers. TCRdb independently ran MiXCR on the immunoSEQ multiplex PCR reads; one entry per CDR3 protein. Among 130,000 to 150,000 distinct CDR3 sequences listed, under 97% were seen once. Material: CD4+ T cells from PBMCs. This chain connects TRBV6-5 to TRBJ2-1; TRBD2 might be the D (6 bases). This TCR came from a human donor with Susac syndrome. CDR3 amino acids: CASRRESDYLQFF. Here the CDR3 DNA reads TGTGCCAGCAGACGGGAGTCGGATTATCTTCAGTTCTTC.